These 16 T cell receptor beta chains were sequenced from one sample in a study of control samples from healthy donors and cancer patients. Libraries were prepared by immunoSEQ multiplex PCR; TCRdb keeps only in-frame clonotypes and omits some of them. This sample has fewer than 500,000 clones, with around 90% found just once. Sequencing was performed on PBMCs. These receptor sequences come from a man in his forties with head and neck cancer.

The CDR3 region has the DNA TGTGCCAGCAGCTTAGAGACACCAACTTTATCCCAAGAGACCCAGTACTTC. Amino acids: CASSLETPTLSQETQYF. This chain connects TRBV7-2 to TRBJ2-5, with D unclear. The length of the CDR3 is 17 residues. Germline V gives CDR1 SGHTA, CDR2 FQGNSA. V lost 1 base and J lost 1, with 16 bases in between.

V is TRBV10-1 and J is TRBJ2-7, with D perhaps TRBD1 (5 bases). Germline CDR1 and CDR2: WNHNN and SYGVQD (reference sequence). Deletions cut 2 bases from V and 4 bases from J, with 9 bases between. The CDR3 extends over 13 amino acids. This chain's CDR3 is CASSEGRAYEQYF. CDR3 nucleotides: TGCGCCAGCAGTGAGGGCAGGGCGTACGAGCAGTACTTC.

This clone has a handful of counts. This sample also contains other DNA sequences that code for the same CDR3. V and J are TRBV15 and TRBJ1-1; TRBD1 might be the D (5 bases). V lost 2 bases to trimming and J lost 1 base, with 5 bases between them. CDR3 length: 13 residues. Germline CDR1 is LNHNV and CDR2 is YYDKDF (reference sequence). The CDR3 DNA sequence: TGTGCCACCAGCAGAACAGGGAACACTGAAGCTTTCTTT. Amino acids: CATSRTGNTEAFF.

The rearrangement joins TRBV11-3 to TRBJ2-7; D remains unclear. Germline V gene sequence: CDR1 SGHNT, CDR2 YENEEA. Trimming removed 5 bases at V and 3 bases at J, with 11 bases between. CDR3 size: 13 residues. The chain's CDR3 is CASSPYPNYEQYF. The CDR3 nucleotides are TGTGCCAGCAGCCCCTACCCCAACTACGAGCAGTACTTC. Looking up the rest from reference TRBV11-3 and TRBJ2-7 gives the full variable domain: EAGVVQSPRYKIIEKKQPVAFWCNPISGHNTLYWYLQNLGQGPELLIRYENEEAVDDSQLPKDRFSAERLKGVDSTLKIQPAELGDSAVYLCASSPYPNYEQYFGPGTRLTVT.

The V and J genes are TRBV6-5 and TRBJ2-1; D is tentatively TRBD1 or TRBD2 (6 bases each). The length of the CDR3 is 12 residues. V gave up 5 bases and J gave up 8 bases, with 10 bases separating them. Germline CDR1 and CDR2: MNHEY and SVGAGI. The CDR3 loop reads CASSRGQDEQFF. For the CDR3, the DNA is TGTGCCAGCAGTCGGGGGCAGGATGAGCAGTTCTTC.

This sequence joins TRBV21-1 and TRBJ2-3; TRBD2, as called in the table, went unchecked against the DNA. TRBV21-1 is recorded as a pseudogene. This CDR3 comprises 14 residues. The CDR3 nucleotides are TGTGCCAGCTGGGTAGCGGGAGAGTCGGATACGCAGTATTTT. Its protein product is CASWVAGESDTQYF.

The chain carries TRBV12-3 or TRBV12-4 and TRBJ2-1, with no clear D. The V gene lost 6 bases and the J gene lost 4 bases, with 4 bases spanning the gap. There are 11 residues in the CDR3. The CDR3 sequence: CASREYNEQFF. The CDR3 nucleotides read TGTGCCAGCAGAGAGTACAATGAGCAGTTCTTC.

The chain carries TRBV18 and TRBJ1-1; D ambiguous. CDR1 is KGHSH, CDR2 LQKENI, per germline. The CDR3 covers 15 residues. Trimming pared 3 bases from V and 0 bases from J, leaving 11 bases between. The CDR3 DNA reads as TGTGCCAGCTCACCTAGCAGACGACTGAACACTGAAGCTTTCTTT. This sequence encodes CASSPSRRLNTEAFF.

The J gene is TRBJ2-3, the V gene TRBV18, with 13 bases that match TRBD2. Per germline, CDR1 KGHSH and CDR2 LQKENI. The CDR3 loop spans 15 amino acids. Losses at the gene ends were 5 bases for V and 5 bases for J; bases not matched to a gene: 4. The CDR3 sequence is CASSTSGGGRDTQYF. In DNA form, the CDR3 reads TGTGCCAGCTCAACTAGCGGGGGGGGCCGAGATACGCAGTATTTT.

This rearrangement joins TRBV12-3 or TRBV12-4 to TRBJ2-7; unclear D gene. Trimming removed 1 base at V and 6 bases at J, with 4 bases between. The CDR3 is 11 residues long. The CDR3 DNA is TGTGCCAGCAGTTTAGGTGCCGAGCAGTACTTC. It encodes CASSLGAEQYF.

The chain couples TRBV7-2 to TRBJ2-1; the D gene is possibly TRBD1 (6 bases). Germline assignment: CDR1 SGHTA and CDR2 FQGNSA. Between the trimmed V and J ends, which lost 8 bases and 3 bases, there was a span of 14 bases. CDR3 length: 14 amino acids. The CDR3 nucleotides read TGTGCCAGCGGATCTCCGACAGGCTACAATGAGCAGTTCTTC. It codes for CASGSPTGYNEQFF.

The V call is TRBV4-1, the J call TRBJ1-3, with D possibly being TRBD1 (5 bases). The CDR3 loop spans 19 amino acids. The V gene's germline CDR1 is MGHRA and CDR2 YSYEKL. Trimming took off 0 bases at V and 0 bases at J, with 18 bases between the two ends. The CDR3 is CASSQEGDGGTSSGNTIYF. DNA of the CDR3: TGCGCCAGCAGCCAAGAAGGGGACGGGGGGACCTCCTCTGGAAACACCATATATTTT.

CDR3 in DNA: TGTGCCAGCAGTTTTGGTAGCGGGAGGCATCAGTTCTTC. Protein product: CASSFGSGRHQFF. This chain connects TRBV27 to TRBJ2-1; 10 bases map to TRBD2. The J segment lost 13 bases and the V segment lost 3 bases, leaving 6 bases of the junction unmatched. Germline V lookup: CDR1 MNHEY, CDR2 SMNVEV (reference sequence). The CDR3 totals 13 residues.

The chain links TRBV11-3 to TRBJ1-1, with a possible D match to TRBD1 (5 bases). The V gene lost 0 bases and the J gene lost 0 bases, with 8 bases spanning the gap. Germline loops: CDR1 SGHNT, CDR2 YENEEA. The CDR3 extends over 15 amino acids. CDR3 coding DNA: TGTGCCAGCAGCTTAGACGGGGGGGTGAACACTGAAGCTTTCTTT. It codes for CASSLDGGVNTEAFF.

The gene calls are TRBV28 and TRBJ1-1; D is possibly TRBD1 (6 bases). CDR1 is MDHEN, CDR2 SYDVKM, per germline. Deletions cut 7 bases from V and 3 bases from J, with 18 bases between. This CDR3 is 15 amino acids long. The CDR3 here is CASTLTGTPDTEAFF. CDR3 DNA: TGTGCCAGCACTCTAACCGGGACACCCGACACTGAAGCTTTCTTT.

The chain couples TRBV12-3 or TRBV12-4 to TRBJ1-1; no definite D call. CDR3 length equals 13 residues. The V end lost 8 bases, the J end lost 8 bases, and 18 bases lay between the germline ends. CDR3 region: CASLTQEVLEAFF. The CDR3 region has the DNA TGTGCCAGCCTAACCCAGGAGGTCCTAGAAGCTTTCTTT.